This TCR beta chain was sequenced in a study of T cells after yellow fever vaccination. This clonotype occurred a few times. A single record per CDR3 protein comes from TCRdb applying MiXCR to the 5' RACE reads. Found here are 400,000 or so distinct CDR3 sequences, around 6.5% of them singletons; the top ten hold 14% to 15%. Per the germline V gene, CDR1 is SGHRS and CDR2 is YFSETQ. V was pared by 2 bases and J by 12 bases, with 11 bases of the junction left unmatched. The CDR3 is 15 amino acids. This rearrangement joins TRBV5-1 to TRBJ2-7; 13 positions agree with TRBD2. The starting material was PBMCs, obtained 5 days after the yellow fever booster vaccination. The receptor was isolated from a man aged 30 to 39 who received the YFV17D yellow fever vaccine. DNA for the CDR3: TGCGCCAGCAGCTTCGGACTAGCGGGAGCTTTTTTTCGGTACTTC. Protein product: CASSFGLAGAFFRYF.